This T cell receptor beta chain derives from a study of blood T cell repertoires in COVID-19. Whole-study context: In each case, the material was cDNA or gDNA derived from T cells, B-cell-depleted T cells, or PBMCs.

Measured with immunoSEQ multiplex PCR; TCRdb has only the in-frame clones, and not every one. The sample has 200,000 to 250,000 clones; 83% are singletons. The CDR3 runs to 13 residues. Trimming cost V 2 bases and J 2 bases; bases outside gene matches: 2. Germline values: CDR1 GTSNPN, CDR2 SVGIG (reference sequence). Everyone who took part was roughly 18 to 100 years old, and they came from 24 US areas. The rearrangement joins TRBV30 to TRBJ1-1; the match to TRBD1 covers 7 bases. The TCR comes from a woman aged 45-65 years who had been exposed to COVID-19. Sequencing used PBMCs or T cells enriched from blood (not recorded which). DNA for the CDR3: TGTGCCTGGAGTACAGGGGCCAACACTGAAGCTTTCTTT. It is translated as CAWSTGANTEAFF. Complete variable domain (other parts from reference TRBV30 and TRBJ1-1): SQTIHQWPATLVQPVGSPLSLECTVEGTSNPNLYWYRQAAGRGLQLLFYSVGIGQISSEVPQNLSASRPQDRQFILSSKKLLLSDSGFYLCAWSTGANTEAFFGQGTRLTVV.